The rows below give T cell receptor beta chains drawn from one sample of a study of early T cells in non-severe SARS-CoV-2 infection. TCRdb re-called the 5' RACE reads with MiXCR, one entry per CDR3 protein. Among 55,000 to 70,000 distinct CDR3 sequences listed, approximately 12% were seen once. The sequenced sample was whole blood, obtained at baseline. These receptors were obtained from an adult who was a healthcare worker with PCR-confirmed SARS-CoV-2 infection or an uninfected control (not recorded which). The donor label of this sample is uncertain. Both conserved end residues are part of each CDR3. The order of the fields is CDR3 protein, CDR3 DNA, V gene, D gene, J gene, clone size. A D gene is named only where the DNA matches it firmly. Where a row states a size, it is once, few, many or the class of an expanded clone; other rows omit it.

cdr3_aa: CASSSQGLAGGPPGELFF
cdr3_nt: TGTGCCAGCAGCTCCCAGGGACTAGCGGGGGGGCCCCCCGGGGAGCTGTTTTTT
v_call: TRBV7-2
d_call: TRBD2
j_call: TRBJ2-2
clone_size: many

cdr3_aa: CASSLTGRDAQPQHF
cdr3_nt: TGTGCCAGCAGCTTAACGGGGAGGGACGCTCAGCCCCAGCATTTT
v_call: TRBV7-3
d_call: .
j_call: TRBJ1-5
clone_size: .

cdr3_aa: CASSQTGGWRETQYF
cdr3_nt: TGTGCCAGCAGCCAAACAGGGGGCTGGCGAGAGACCCAGTACTTC
v_call: TRBV14
d_call: TRBD1
j_call: TRBJ2-5
clone_size: few

cdr3_aa: CASSLRRNTGELFF
cdr3_nt: TGTGCCAGCAGCTTAAGACGTAACACCGGGGAGCTGTTTTTT
v_call: TRBV7-3
d_call: .
j_call: TRBJ2-2
clone_size: .

cdr3_aa: CASSFLQGPGTQYF
cdr3_nt: TGTGCCAGCAGTTTTCTCCAGGGGCCAGGGACCCAGTACTTC
v_call: TRBV27
d_call: .
j_call: TRBJ2-5
clone_size: many

cdr3_aa: CASSQESIGGRLNTDTQYF
cdr3_nt: TGTGCCAGCAGCCAAGAATCAATCGGCGGTCGGCTAAACACAGATACGCAGTATTTT
v_call: TRBV4-2
d_call: .
j_call: TRBJ2-3
clone_size: few

cdr3_aa: CASSQDPAVAGTDTQYF
cdr3_nt: TGTGCCAGCAGCCAAGACCCCGCGGTAGCGGGGACAGATACGCAGTATTTT
v_call: TRBV4-2
d_call: TRBD2
j_call: TRBJ2-3
clone_size: .

cdr3_aa: CSVFQGNEQFF
cdr3_nt: TGCAGCGTCTTCCAGGGGAATGAGCAGTTCTTC
v_call: TRBV29-1
d_call: .
j_call: TRBJ2-1
clone_size: many

cdr3_aa: CASSVGANVLTF
cdr3_nt: TGTGCCAGCAGTGTTGGGGCCAACGTCCTGACTTTC
v_call: TRBV2
d_call: .
j_call: TRBJ2-6
clone_size: few

cdr3_aa: CATSNSNQPQHF
cdr3_nt: TGTGCCACCAGTAACAGCAATCAGCCCCAGCATTTT
v_call: TRBV24-1
d_call: .
j_call: TRBJ1-5
clone_size: few

cdr3_aa: CASSEDSYGYTF
cdr3_nt: TGTGCCAGCAGTGAGGACAGCTATGGCTACACCTTC
v_call: TRBV25-1
d_call: .
j_call: TRBJ1-2
clone_size: .

cdr3_aa: CSARSGGAEVTQYF
cdr3_nt: TGCAGTGCAAGGAGCGGGGGCGCCGAAGTGACCCAGTACTTC
v_call: TRBV20-1
d_call: TRBD2
j_call: TRBJ2-5
clone_size: many

cdr3_aa: CASSIQPVGGQDYTF
cdr3_nt: TGTGCCAGTAGTATTCAGCCTGTAGGGGGCCAGGACTACACCTTC
v_call: TRBV19
d_call: TRBD1
j_call: TRBJ1-2
clone_size: .

cdr3_aa: CAWMVSMNTEAFF
cdr3_nt: TGTGCCTGGATGGTCAGTATGAACACTGAAGCTTTCTTT
v_call: TRBV30
d_call: .
j_call: TRBJ1-1
clone_size: .

cdr3_aa: CASSLGMNTEAFF
cdr3_nt: TGTGCCAGCTCTCTCGGGATGAACACTGAAGCTTTCTTT
v_call: TRBV18
d_call: .
j_call: TRBJ1-1
clone_size: many

cdr3_aa: CASSSTGLETQYF
cdr3_nt: TGTGCCAGCAGCTCGACAGGTTTAGAGACCCAGTACTTC
v_call: TRBV7-2
d_call: .
j_call: TRBJ2-5
clone_size: .

cdr3_aa: CASSPNAGQRNEKLFF
cdr3_nt: TGTGCCAGCAGCCCAAACGCGGGACAGAGGAATGAAAAACTGTTTTTT
v_call: TRBV7-7
d_call: TRBD1
j_call: TRBJ1-4
clone_size: few

cdr3_aa: CASSPSGLISGANVLTF
cdr3_nt: TGTGCCAGCAGCCCAAGCGGACTGATCTCTGGGGCCAACGTCCTGACTTTC
v_call: TRBV11-1
d_call: .
j_call: TRBJ2-6
clone_size: few

cdr3_aa: CASSLGVSGGQGTQYF
cdr3_nt: TGTGCCAGCAGCTTAGGGGTTAGCGGGGGCCAGGGGACCCAGTACTTC
v_call: TRBV7-6
d_call: TRBD2
j_call: TRBJ2-5
clone_size: many

cdr3_aa: CPSRRTGLYDPATNEKLFF
cdr3_nt: TGTCCCAGCAGAAGAACAGGCTTATATGACCCTGCAACTAATGAAAAACTGTTTTTT
v_call: TRBV6-4
d_call: .
j_call: TRBJ1-4
clone_size: .

cdr3_aa: CSATQGTNQPQHF
cdr3_nt: TGCAGTGCTACCCAGGGGACCAATCAGCCCCAGCATTTT
v_call: TRBV20-1
d_call: .
j_call: TRBJ1-5
clone_size: .

cdr3_aa: CSAPPLDRLTAGELFF
cdr3_nt: TGCAGTGCGCCGCCCCTGGACAGGCTAACGGCCGGGGAGCTGTTTTTT
v_call: TRBV20-1
d_call: TRBD1
j_call: TRBJ2-2
clone_size: .

cdr3_aa: CASSVATPGQGSSEQFF
cdr3_nt: TGTGCCAGCAGCGTAGCTACCCCGGGACAGGGTTCTAGTGAGCAGTTCTTC
v_call: TRBV9
d_call: TRBD1
j_call: TRBJ2-1
clone_size: .

cdr3_aa: CASSSGAGPLYNEQFF
cdr3_nt: TGTGCCAGCAGTTCCGGGGCGGGACCCCTTTACAATGAGCAGTTCTTC
v_call: TRBV6-2/TRBV6-3
d_call: .
j_call: TRBJ2-1
clone_size: .

cdr3_aa: CASSLTGIHTDTQYF
cdr3_nt: TGTGCCAGCAGCCTGACCGGGATCCACACAGATACGCAGTATTTT
v_call: TRBV7-3
d_call: .
j_call: TRBJ2-3
clone_size: .

cdr3_aa: CASSIPEIGKNIQYF
cdr3_nt: TGTGCCAGCAGTATTCCGGAGATCGGCAAAAACATTCAGTACTTC
v_call: TRBV6-2/TRBV6-3
d_call: .
j_call: TRBJ2-4
clone_size: once

cdr3_aa: CASSPGAEQFF
cdr3_nt: TGTGCCAGCTCACCAGGGGCAGAGCAGTTCTTC
v_call: TRBV18
d_call: .
j_call: TRBJ2-1
clone_size: many

cdr3_aa: CASSPSRGASYNEQFF
cdr3_nt: TGCGCCAGCAGCCCATCCCGCGGGGCCTCCTACAATGAGCAGTTCTTC
v_call: TRBV5-1
d_call: .
j_call: TRBJ2-1
clone_size: .

cdr3_aa: CASSQVPGTGGYEKLFF
cdr3_nt: TGCGCCAGCAGCCAAGTTCCCGGGACAGGGGGTTATGAAAAACTGTTTTTT
v_call: TRBV4-1
d_call: TRBD1
j_call: TRBJ1-4
clone_size: .

cdr3_aa: CASSQRNRDRGYDSGNTIYF
cdr3_nt: TGCGCCAGCAGCCAGCGTAACCGGGACAGGGGGTACGACTCTGGAAACACCATATATTTT
v_call: TRBV4-1
d_call: TRBD1
j_call: TRBJ1-3
clone_size: many

cdr3_aa: CASSPSRSHGHNEQFF
cdr3_nt: TGTGCCAGCAGCCCCAGTAGGAGCCATGGGCACAATGAGCAGTTCTTC
v_call: TRBV7-7
d_call: .
j_call: TRBJ2-1
clone_size: .

cdr3_aa: CASTHTRRGGLVFRQETQYF
cdr3_nt: TGTGCCAGCACTCACACCCGGCGGGGGGGCCTGGTCTTCCGGCAAGAGACCCAGTACTTC
v_call: TRBV6-6
d_call: TRBD2
j_call: TRBJ2-5
clone_size: .

cdr3_aa: CSAIGPGAGRSEAFF
cdr3_nt: TGCAGTGCTATTGGCCCGGGGGCGGGTCGTTCTGAAGCTTTCTTT
v_call: TRBV20-1
d_call: .
j_call: TRBJ1-1
clone_size: once

cdr3_aa: CASSSPGQGNGGYTF
cdr3_nt: TGTGCCAGCTCATCGCCGGGACAGGGGAACGGTGGCTACACCTTC
v_call: TRBV18
d_call: TRBD1
j_call: TRBJ1-2
clone_size: many

cdr3_aa: CASRPGLAGPNNAYNEQFF
cdr3_nt: TGTGCCAGCCGACCGGGACTAGCGGGCCCCAATAATGCCTACAATGAGCAGTTCTTC
v_call: TRBV27
d_call: TRBD2
j_call: TRBJ2-1
clone_size: few

cdr3_aa: CASSVVAGGQNTGELFF
cdr3_nt: TGTGCCAGCAGCGTAGTCGCGGGGGGACAAAACACCGGGGAGCTGTTTTTT
v_call: TRBV9
d_call: TRBD2
j_call: TRBJ2-2
clone_size: few

cdr3_aa: CASSWPRQGHTEAFF
cdr3_nt: TGTGCCAGCAGCTGGCCGAGACAGGGACACACTGAAGCTTTCTTT
v_call: TRBV3-1
d_call: TRBD1
j_call: TRBJ1-1
clone_size: .

cdr3_aa: CASSLHTASNTGELFF
cdr3_nt: TGTGCCAGCAGTTTACACACAGCCTCGAACACCGGGGAGCTGTTTTTT
v_call: TRBV12-3/TRBV12-4
d_call: .
j_call: TRBJ2-2
clone_size: .

cdr3_aa: CASSVLTGGIGTEAFF
cdr3_nt: TGTGCCAGCAGCGTATTGACAGGGGGCATTGGCACTGAAGCTTTCTTT
v_call: TRBV9
d_call: TRBD1
j_call: TRBJ1-1
clone_size: .

cdr3_aa: CATRRGEETQYF
cdr3_nt: TGTGCCACCAGGAGGGGGGAAGAGACCCAGTACTTC
v_call: TRBV15
d_call: .
j_call: TRBJ2-5
clone_size: few

cdr3_aa: CASSRSGTDGLRYF
cdr3_nt: TGTGCCAGCAGTCGTTCCGGGACAGATGGGCTGCGGTACTTC
v_call: TRBV27
d_call: TRBD1
j_call: TRBJ2-4
clone_size: .

cdr3_aa: CASSSKDRGGTEAFF
cdr3_nt: TGTGCCAGCAGCTCAAAGGACAGGGGGGGCACTGAAGCTTTCTTT
v_call: TRBV7-6
d_call: TRBD1
j_call: TRBJ1-1
clone_size: few

cdr3_aa: CAWSLTSWSTDTQYF
cdr3_nt: TGTGCCTGGAGCCTGACTAGCTGGAGCACAGATACGCAGTATTTT
v_call: TRBV30
d_call: TRBD2
j_call: TRBJ2-3
clone_size: few

cdr3_aa: CASRLEGRAGGRHTQYF
cdr3_nt: TGTGCAAGTCGCTTAGAAGGACGAGCGGGGGGGCGCCATACGCAGTATTTT
v_call: TRBV12-2
d_call: .
j_call: TRBJ2-3
clone_size: .

cdr3_aa: CASSPHDRPYGYTF
cdr3_nt: TGTGCCAGCAGTCCACACGACAGGCCTTATGGCTACACCTTC
v_call: TRBV28
d_call: .
j_call: TRBJ1-2
clone_size: .

cdr3_aa: CSARSWAGLKNIQYF
cdr3_nt: TGCAGTGCTAGATCCTGGGCGGGGCTCAAAAACATTCAGTACTTC
v_call: TRBV20-1
d_call: .
j_call: TRBJ2-4
clone_size: few

cdr3_aa: CASSLKVGITGELFF
cdr3_nt: TGTGCCAGCAGCTTAAAAGTAGGAATCACCGGGGAGCTGTTTTTT
v_call: TRBV11-2
d_call: .
j_call: TRBJ2-2
clone_size: .

cdr3_aa: CASSQAYETKAFF
cdr3_nt: TGTGCCAGCAGCCAAGCCTATGAGACAAAAGCTTTCTTT
v_call: TRBV4-2
d_call: .
j_call: TRBJ1-1
clone_size: many

cdr3_aa: CATSRGTGGRYNEQFF
cdr3_nt: TGTGCCACCAGCAGAGGGACAGGGGGCAGGTACAATGAGCAGTTCTTC
v_call: TRBV15
d_call: TRBD1
j_call: TRBJ2-1
clone_size: few

cdr3_aa: CASSPGITEAFF
cdr3_nt: TGTGCCAGCAGCCCGGGGATCACTGAAGCTTTCTTT
v_call: TRBV9
d_call: .
j_call: TRBJ1-1
clone_size: .

cdr3_aa: CASSLDITGSNSPLHF
cdr3_nt: TGTGCCAGCAGCTTAGATATTACAGGGAGTAATTCACCCCTCCACTTT
v_call: TRBV7-6
d_call: .
j_call: TRBJ1-6
clone_size: .

cdr3_aa: CASSSTGQSAEKLFF
cdr3_nt: TGTGCCAGCAGCTCCACAGGGCAATCGGCTGAAAAACTGTTTTTT
v_call: TRBV7-8
d_call: .
j_call: TRBJ1-4
clone_size: .

cdr3_aa: CASSTGPPYSGNTIYF
cdr3_nt: TGTGCCAGCTCAACAGGGCCCCCATACTCTGGAAACACCATATATTTT
v_call: TRBV18
d_call: .
j_call: TRBJ1-3
clone_size: .

cdr3_aa: CSAGEGAAVRQPQHF
cdr3_nt: TGCAGTGCTGGCGAGGGAGCGGCAGTTAGGCAGCCCCAGCATTTT
v_call: TRBV20-1
d_call: .
j_call: TRBJ1-5
clone_size: .

cdr3_aa: CASRDQTGPSSNQPQHF
cdr3_nt: TGCGCCAGCAGGGATCAGACAGGGCCGTCGAGCAATCAGCCCCAGCATTTT
v_call: TRBV10-2
d_call: TRBD1
j_call: TRBJ1-5
clone_size: few

cdr3_aa: CASSWGLAGGHNEQFF
cdr3_nt: TGTGCCAGCAGCTGGGGACTAGCGGGGGGCCACAATGAGCAGTTCTTC
v_call: TRBV7-9
d_call: TRBD2
j_call: TRBJ2-1
clone_size: .

cdr3_aa: CASSTTGQLNYGYTF
cdr3_nt: TGTGCCAGTAGTACAACGGGACAGCTTAACTATGGCTACACCTTC
v_call: TRBV19
d_call: TRBD1
j_call: TRBJ1-2
clone_size: few